This T cell receptor beta chain was identified in a study of shared clonotypes between healthy human individuals. General study points: Non-shared clonotypes were found to have lower generation probabilities than the clonotypes that were shared by all four of the sorted-subset donors.

Naive CD8 isolation took CD45RO-negative cells positively selected for CCR7 and excluded terminally differentiated effector memory CD45RA+ cells. The table came from immunoSEQ multiplex PCR; TCRdb's copy has only in-frame clones and leaves some out. Of millions of clones in the sample, about 95% were seen once. This clone showed up just once. Antigen: not known. Trimming took 4 bases from V and 6 from J, leaving 16 bases between them. The CDR3 covers 15 residues. Germline V gene data show CDR1 as SGHAT and CDR2 as FQNNGV. This clonotype was sampled from a young man in good health. The sequenced sample consisted of naive CD8+ T cells sorted from blood. The chain is built from TRBV11-2 and TRBJ2-4; perhaps TRBD2 as D (5 bases). CDR3 nucleotides: TGTGCCAGCAGCTACCTACTTGGAGGAACAAACATTCAGTACTTC. It encodes CASSYLLGGTNIQYF. The full variable domain, with the rest looked up from reference TRBV11-2 and TRBJ2-4, is EAGVAQSPRYKIIEKRQSVAFWCNPISGHATLYWYQQILGQGPKLLIQFQNNGVVDDSQLPKDRFSAERLKGVDSTLKIQPAKLEDSAVYLCASSYLLGGTNIQYFGAGTRLSVL.